A single sample gave rise to the 22 T cell receptor beta chains below, sequenced in a study of beta chain features in type 1 diabetes. Expressed TCRB transcripts were sequenced after all isolated RNA was converted to cDNA. Only in-frame clones appear in the TCRdb table, and some are missing; sequencing was by immunoSEQ multiplex PCR. Of hundreds of thousands of clones detected, 25% to 35% appear once; the ten largest clones hold 0.06% to 0.07%. Sequences were obtained from naive CD4+ T cells from blood. The receptors here all came from a man between 18 and 35 years old in good health.

This clone turned up a few times. Other DNA sequences in this specimen translate into the identical CDR3. This chain connects TRBV7-9 to TRBJ2-3; 9 bases align to TRBD2. Germline V lookup: CDR1 SEHNR, CDR2 FQNEAQ (reference sequence). V gave up 5 bases and J gave up 0 bases; unmatched junction bases: 3. The CDR3 loop spans 15 amino acids. The CDR3: CASSPTSGSTDTQYF. The CDR3, as DNA: TGTGCCAGCAGCCCGACTAGCGGTAGCACAGATACGCAGTATTTT. The full variable domain, rest sourced from reference TRBV7-9 and TRBJ2-3, is DTGVSQNPRHKITKRGQNVTFRCDPISEHNRLYWYRQTLGQGPEFLTYFQNEAQLEKSRLLSDRFSAERPKGSFSTLEIQRTEQGDSAMYLCASSPTSGSTDTQYFGPGTRLTVL.

The chain uses TRBV29-1 and TRBJ1-2, with 9 bases lining up with TRBD1. J lost 8 bases, V lost 3 bases, and 10 bases had no gene match. CDR1 SQVTM and CDR2 ANQGSEA come from the germline V gene. CDR3 length equals 14 residues. This CDR3 is CSVDGTGFVRGYTF. The CDR3 DNA reads TGCAGCGTTGATGGGACAGGGTTTGTGCGCGGCTACACCTTC.

V and J are TRBV30 and TRBJ1-2; the D is unclear. Germline V lookup: CDR1 GTSNPN, CDR2 SVGIG (reference sequence). Trimming took 6 bases from V and 7 from J, leaving 15 bases between them. The CDR3 contains 12 residues. In DNA form, the CDR3 reads TGTGCCTGCCCGAGGGAAATTGGTGGCTACACCTTC. Amino acid sequence: CACPREIGGYTF.

The table lists this clone with a few counts. This rearrangement joins TRBV29-1 to TRBJ2-4; D is unclear. The V gene lost 7 bases and the J gene lost 1 base, with 20 bases spanning the gap. The CDR3 is made up of 16 amino acids. Per germline, CDR1 SQVTM and CDR2 ANQGSEA. CDR3 bases: TGCAGCGCCCTCCCGGACGACCTTGGGGCCAAAAACATTCAGTACTTC. Its translation: CSALPDDLGAKNIQYF.

This clone was seen only a few times. This chain connects TRBV7-3 to TRBJ2-1; 10 nucleotides match TRBD1. CDR3 length equals 15 residues. CDR1 is SGHTA, CDR2 FQGTGA, per germline. J lost 4 bases, V lost 5 bases, and 5 bases had no gene match. This CDR3 is CASSPDRGLYNEQFF. The CDR3 DNA follows: TGTGCCAGCAGCCCTGACAGGGGGCTGTACAATGAGCAGTTCTTC.

This clone has just a few counts. The gene calls are TRBV29-1 and TRBJ1-2, with a tentative D call TRBD1 (6 bases). Germline values: CDR1 SQVTM, CDR2 ANQGSEA. This CDR3 is built from 12 residues. Trimming cost V 3 bases and J 5 bases, with 10 bases left between them. This CDR3 reads CSVETGLYGYTF. For the CDR3, the DNA is TGCAGCGTTGAGACAGGACTTTATGGCTACACCTTC.

This clone was detected only a few times. V usage is TRBV28 and J usage is TRBJ2-5; TRBD1 matches at 8 bases. The V gene end was trimmed by 7 bases and the J gene end by 4 bases; junction bases not matched to a gene: 11. CDR1 is MDHEN, CDR2 SYDVKM, per germline. This CDR3 has 15 amino acids. The CDR3 is CASKPYGQGGETQYF. The CDR3 DNA follows: TGTGCCAGCAAACCCTATGGACAGGGAGGAGAGACCCAGTACTTC.

This chain connects TRBV27 to TRBJ1-5; 10 nucleotides match TRBD1. CDR1 and CDR2 from the germline V gene are MNHEY and SMNVEV (reference sequence). The J segment lost 7 bases and the V segment lost 6 bases, leaving 3 bases of the junction unmatched. CDR3 length: 13 amino acids. The CDR3 coding sequence is TGTGCCAGCAGAACGACAGGGGGCCAGCCCCAGCATTTT. It yields the protein CASRTTGGQPQHF.

V gene TRBV19 combines with J gene TRBJ1-2; D is ambiguous. Per germline, CDR1 LNHDA and CDR2 SQIVND (reference sequence). V lost 1 base to trimming and J lost 4 bases, with 19 bases between them. The CDR3 totals 17 residues. This chain's CDR3 is CASSIAAARTAPYGYTF. The CDR3 coding sequence is TGTGCCAGTAGTATAGCGGCTGCCAGGACCGCTCCCTATGGCTACACCTTC.

The chain has TRBV10-3 and TRBJ2-1; 9 nucleotides align to TRBD2. Germline trimming cut 7 bases from V and 5 bases from J; bases unmatched to any gene: 9. CDR1 and CDR2 from the germline V gene are ENHRY and SYGVKD. The CDR3 length is 15 residues. The CDR3 sequence is CAITSGTSRDNEQFF. CDR3 sequence (DNA): TGTGCCATCACCTCCGGGACTAGCCGAGACAATGAGCAGTTCTTC.

This chain uses TRBV29-1 with TRBJ1-4; TRBD1 might be the D (5 bases). V shed 6 bases and J shed 0 bases, with 11 bases lying between them. The CDR3 has 14 residues. In germline, CDR1 is SQVTM, CDR2 ANQGSEA. In nucleotides, the CDR3 is TGCAGCGTGCTAACGACAGCAACTAATGAAAAACTGTTTTTT. Its translation: CSVLTTATNEKLFF.

This clone was recorded a few times. V is TRBV2 and J is TRBJ1-2; the D is unclear. The CDR3 contains 12 residues. V was shortened by 10 bases and J by 0 bases, with 9 bases between the two germline ends. CDR1 is SNHLY and CDR2 is FYNNEI in the germline V gene. The CDR3 DNA sequence: TGTGCCACCACCGAAACTAACTATGGCTACACCTTC. Its protein is CATTETNYGYTF.

This chain connects TRBV29-1 to TRBJ1-1, with 7 bases that match TRBD1. Germline CDR1 SQVTM, CDR2 ANQGSEA. The V segment lost 4 bases and the J segment 3 bases; nucleotides outside the gene matches: 11. The CDR3 has 15 amino acids. In nucleotides, the CDR3 is TGCAGCGTTGGCCTCGACGCTACAGGGGACACTGAAGCTTTCTTT. Protein sequence: CSVGLDATGDTEAFF.

This clone has just a few counts. The chain uses TRBV6-5 and TRBJ1-2; 8 nucleotides match TRBD1. V lost 5 bases, J lost 8 bases, and 7 bases stayed unmatched. Germline CDR1 and CDR2: MNHEY and SVGAGI. The CDR3 totals 13 residues. CDR3 nucleotides: TGTGCCAGCAGTGGACAGGGCGTTTTCGGCTACACCTTC. It encodes CASSGQGVFGYTF.

This clone was counted only a few times. The chain links TRBV5-1 to TRBJ2-1, with D possibly being TRBD2 (5 bases). Trimming stripped 4 bases from V and 12 bases from J, with 14 bases between. The CDR3 sequence is 12 residues long. CDR1 and CDR2 (germline): SGHRS, YFSETQ. The CDR3 coding sequence is TGCGCCAGCAGCCGCGGGTCCCGCGCGCAGTTCTTC. Residues: CASSRGSRAQFF.

In its sample, this clone was seen a few times. This chain uses TRBV4-3 with TRBJ1-2, with 10 bases identical to TRBD1. V was clipped by 1 base and J by 4 bases; unmatched bases: 6. Per germline, CDR1 LGHNA and CDR2 YSLEER. The CDR3 spans 16 residues. CDR3 nucleotide sequence: TGCGCCAGCAGCCAAGTCCTCGGACAGGGGGTCTATGGCTACACCTTC. Its translation is CASSQVLGQGVYGYTF.

DNA for the CDR3: TGTGCCAGCACCGGGGAACTCCGGTGGGCCAATGAGCAGTTCTTC. It translates to CASTGELRWANEQFF. V usage is TRBV11-2 and J usage is TRBJ2-1, with a weak D call TRBD2 (5 bases). Germline loops: CDR1 SGHAT, CDR2 FQNNGV. The CDR3 has 15 amino acids. Trimming left V 7 bases short and J 6 bases short, with 19 bases between.

The gene calls are TRBV7-2 and TRBJ2-1, with 8 bases lining up with TRBD1. Per germline, CDR1 SGHTA and CDR2 FQGNSA. The CDR3 spans 16 residues. The V and J ends lost 5 bases and 2 bases, in that order; junction bases with no gene match: 8. CDR3: CASSKGTGSPYNEQFF. The CDR3 DNA sequence: TGTGCCAGCAGCAAAGGGACAGGTTCTCCCTACAATGAGCAGTTCTTC. The variable domain in full, completed from reference TRBV7-2 and TRBJ2-1, reads GAGVSQSPSNKVTEKGKDVELRCDPISGHTALYWYRQSLGQGLEFLIYFQGNSAPDKSGLPSDRFSAERTGGSVSTLTIQRTQQEDSAVYLCASSKGTGSPYNEQFFGPGTRLTVL.

As regards this clone: The identical CDR3 is also encoded by other nucleotide sequences in the sample. The rearrangement links TRBV7-2 to TRBJ2-5; no firm D call. Germline loops: CDR1 SGHTA, CDR2 FQGNSA. Trimming pared 1 base from V and 5 bases from J, leaving 8 bases between. The CDR3 covers 13 residues. CDR3 in DNA: TGTGCCAGCAGCTTAGGCCCTGCCGAGACCCAGTACTTC. Amino acids: CASSLGPAETQYF.

The rearrangement joins TRBV5-6 to TRBJ2-3, with 9 bases identical to TRBD2. The V gene end was trimmed by 4 bases and the J gene end by 4 bases; junction bases not matched to a gene: 10. The CDR3 extends over 16 amino acids. The germline V gene encodes CDR1 SGHDT and CDR2 YYEEEE. DNA for the CDR3: TGTGCCAGCAGCGCGAGGACTAGCGTTTGGGCAGATACGCAGTATTTT. Translated, it gives CASSARTSVWADTQYF.

This clone appeared a few times. V gene TRBV29-1 combines with J gene TRBJ2-1; TRBD1 might be the D (7 bases). CDR1 and CDR2 (germline): SQVTM, ANQGSEA. CDR3 length: 16 amino acids. V lost 2 bases, J lost 9 bases, and 23 bases lay in between. The CDR3 loop reads CSVERGRDSGSGEQFF. In DNA, the CDR3 is TGCAGCGTTGAAAGGGGGCGGGACAGTGGATCCGGTGAGCAGTTCTTC.

This chain connects TRBV15 to TRBJ2-1; 9 nucleotides line up with TRBD2. The CDR3 is 16 residues long. Germline V lookup: CDR1 LNHNV, CDR2 YYDKDF (reference sequence). V gave up 3 bases and J gave up 4 bases; unmatched junction bases: 7. The CDR3 protein is CATSRPRLAEYNEQFF. The CDR3 DNA reads as TGTGCCACCAGCAGGCCCAGACTAGCGGAATACAATGAGCAGTTCTTC.